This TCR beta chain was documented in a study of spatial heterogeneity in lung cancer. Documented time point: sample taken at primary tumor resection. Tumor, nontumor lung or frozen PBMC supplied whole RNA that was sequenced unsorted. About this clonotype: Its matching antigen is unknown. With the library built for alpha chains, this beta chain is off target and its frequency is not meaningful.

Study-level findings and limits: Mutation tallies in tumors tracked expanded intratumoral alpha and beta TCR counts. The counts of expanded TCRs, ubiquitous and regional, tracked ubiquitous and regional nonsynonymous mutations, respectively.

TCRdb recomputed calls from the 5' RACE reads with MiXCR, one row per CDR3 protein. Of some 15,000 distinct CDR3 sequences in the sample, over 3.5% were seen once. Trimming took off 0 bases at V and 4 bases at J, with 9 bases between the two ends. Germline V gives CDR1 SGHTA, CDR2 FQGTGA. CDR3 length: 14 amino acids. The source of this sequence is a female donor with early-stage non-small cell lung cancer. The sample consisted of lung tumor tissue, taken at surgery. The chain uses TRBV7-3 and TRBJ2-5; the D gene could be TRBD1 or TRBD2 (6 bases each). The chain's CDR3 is CASSLTGGRETQYF. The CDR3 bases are TGTGCCAGCAGCTTAACCGGGGGCAGAGAGACCCAGTACTTC.